The clone carrying this T cell receptor (beta chain) was seen a few times. This sample stems from a study of early T cells in non-severe SARS-CoV-2 infection. In TCRdb, the 5' RACE reads were re-called with MiXCR into one record per CDR3 protein. The sample yields under 140,000 distinct CDR3 sequences, around 12% seen once. The germline V gene has CDR1 SGHTA and CDR2 FQGNSA. The CDR3 is 14 residues long. The V gene end was trimmed by 4 bases and the J gene end by 4 bases; junction bases not matched to a gene: 5. The sequence derives from an adult who was a healthcare worker with PCR-confirmed SARS-CoV-2 infection or an uninfected control (not recorded which). Sequences were derived from whole blood, sampled at baseline. This rearrangement joins TRBV7-2 to TRBJ2-5, with 8 bases identical to TRBD1. CDR3 residues: CASSSAGQGETQYF. CDR3 DNA sequence: TGTGCCAGCAGCTCCGCTGGACAGGGAGAGACCCAGTACTTC.